This T cell receptor (beta chain) was sequenced in a study of regulatory T cells in long-lasting Graves disease. Time point of the sample: newly diagnosed GD, antithyroid drugs for less than 3 months. PBMC RNA served as the TCR library source. Collection of peripheral blood (about 10 milliliters) was done using EDTA tubes. The germline V gene encodes CDR1 SNHLY and CDR2 FYNNEI. V shed 1 base and J 4 bases; nucleotides not matched to a gene: 11. The CDR3 is 17 residues long. At least ten counts were recorded for this clonotype. Relying on iRepertoire HTBI primers and Arm-PCR of CDR3 regions, the team built TCR beta libraries. TCRdb independently ran MiXCR on the multiplex PCR reads; one entry per CDR3 protein. The sample contains over 400,000 distinct CDR3 sequences, around 15% of which appear only once. These data also formed part of another study, on T cells in Graves' hyperthyroidism and ophthalmopathy.

The chain combines TRBV2 with TRBJ2-3, with 7 bases fitting TRBD2. The sample was peripheral blood mononuclear cells (PBMCs), taken at new diagnosis, from a patient treated with antithyroid drugs. The sequence was collected from a woman in her forties or fifties with Graves disease. The CDR3 DNA reads as TGTGCCAGCAGTGAAGTGGGTTGGCGGGAGTTGTCAGATACGCAGTATTTT. Encoded protein: CASSEVGWRELSDTQYF.